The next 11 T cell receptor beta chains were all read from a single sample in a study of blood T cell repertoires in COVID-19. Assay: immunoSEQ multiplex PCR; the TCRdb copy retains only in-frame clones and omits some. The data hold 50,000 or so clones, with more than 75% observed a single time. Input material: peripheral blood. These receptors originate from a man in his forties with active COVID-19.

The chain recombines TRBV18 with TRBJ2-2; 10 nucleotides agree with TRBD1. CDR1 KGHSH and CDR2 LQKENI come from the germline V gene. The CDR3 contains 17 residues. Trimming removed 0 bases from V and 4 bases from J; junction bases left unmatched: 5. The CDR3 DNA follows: TGTGCCAGCTCACCACCCGCCGGGACAGGGGCCACCGGGGAGCTGTTTTTT. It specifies CASSPPAGTGATGELFF. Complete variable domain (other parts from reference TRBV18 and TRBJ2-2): NAGVMQNPRHLVRRRGQEARLRCSPMKGHSHVYWYRQLPEEGLKFMVYLQKENIIDESGMPKERFSAEFPKEGPSILRIQQVVRGDSAAYFCASSPPAGTGATGELFFGEGSRLTVL.

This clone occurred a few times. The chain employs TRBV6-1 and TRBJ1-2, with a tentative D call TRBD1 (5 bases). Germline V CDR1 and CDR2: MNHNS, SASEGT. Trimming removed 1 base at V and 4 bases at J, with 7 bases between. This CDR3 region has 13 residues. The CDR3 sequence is CASSEVTAYGYTF. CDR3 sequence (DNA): TGTGCCAGCAGTGAAGTGACAGCCTATGGCTACACCTTC.

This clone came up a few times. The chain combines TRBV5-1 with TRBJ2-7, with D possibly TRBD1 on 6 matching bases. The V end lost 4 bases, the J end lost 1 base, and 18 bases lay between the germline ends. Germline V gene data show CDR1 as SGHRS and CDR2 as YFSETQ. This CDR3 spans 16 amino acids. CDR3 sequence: CASSGSTGAVSYEQYF. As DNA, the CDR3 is TGCGCCAGCAGCGGATCGACAGGTGCAGTTTCCTACGAGCAGTACTTC.

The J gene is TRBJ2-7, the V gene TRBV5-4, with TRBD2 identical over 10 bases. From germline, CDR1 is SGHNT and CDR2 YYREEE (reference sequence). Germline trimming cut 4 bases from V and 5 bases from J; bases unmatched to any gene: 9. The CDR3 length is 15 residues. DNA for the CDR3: TGTGCCAGCAGCACTTCAGCGGGAGGGCCGGACGAGCAGTACTTC. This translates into CASSTSAGGPDEQYF.

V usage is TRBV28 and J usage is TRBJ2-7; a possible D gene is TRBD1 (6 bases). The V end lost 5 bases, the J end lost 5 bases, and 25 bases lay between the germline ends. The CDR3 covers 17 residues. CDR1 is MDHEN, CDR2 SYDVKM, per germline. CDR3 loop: CASSPGRPGALNNEQYF. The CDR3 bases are TGTGCCAGCAGTCCGGGACGGCCAGGGGCTTTAAACAACGAGCAGTACTTC.

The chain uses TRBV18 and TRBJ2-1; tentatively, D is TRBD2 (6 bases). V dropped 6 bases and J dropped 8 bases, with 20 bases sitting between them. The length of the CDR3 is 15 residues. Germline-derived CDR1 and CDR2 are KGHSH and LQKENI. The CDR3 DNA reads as TGTGCCAGCTCCCCAGCCACGGGGGAGTTCGATGAGCAGTTCTTC. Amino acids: CASSPATGEFDEQFF. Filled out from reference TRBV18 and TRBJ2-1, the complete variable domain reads NAGVMQNPRHLVRRRGQEARLRCSPMKGHSHVYWYRQLPEEGLKFMVYLQKENIIDESGMPKERFSAEFPKEGPSILRIQQVVRGDSAAYFCASSPATGEFDEQFFGPGTRLTVL.

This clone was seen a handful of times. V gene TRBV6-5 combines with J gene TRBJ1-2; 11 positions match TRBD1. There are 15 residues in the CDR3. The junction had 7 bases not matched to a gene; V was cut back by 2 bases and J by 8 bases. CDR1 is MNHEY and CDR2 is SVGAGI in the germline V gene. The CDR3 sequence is CASSYRDRGELGYTF. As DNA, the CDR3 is TGTGCCAGCAGTTACAGGGACAGGGGGGAACTGGGCTACACCTTC.

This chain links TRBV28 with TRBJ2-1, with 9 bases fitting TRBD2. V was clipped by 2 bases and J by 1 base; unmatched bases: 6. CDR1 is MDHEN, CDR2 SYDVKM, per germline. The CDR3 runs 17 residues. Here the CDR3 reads CASSLMSGRKSYNEQFF. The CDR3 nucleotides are TGTGCCAGCAGTTTAATGAGCGGGAGGAAGTCCTACAATGAGCAGTTCTTC.

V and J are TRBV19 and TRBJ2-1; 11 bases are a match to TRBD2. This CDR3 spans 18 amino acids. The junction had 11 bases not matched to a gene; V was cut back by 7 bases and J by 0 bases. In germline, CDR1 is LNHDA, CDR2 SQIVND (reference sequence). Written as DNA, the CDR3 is TGTGCCAGTACACCCTGGGCTAGCGGGAGGTCCTCCTACAATGAGCAGTTCTTC. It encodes CASTPWASGRSSYNEQFF.

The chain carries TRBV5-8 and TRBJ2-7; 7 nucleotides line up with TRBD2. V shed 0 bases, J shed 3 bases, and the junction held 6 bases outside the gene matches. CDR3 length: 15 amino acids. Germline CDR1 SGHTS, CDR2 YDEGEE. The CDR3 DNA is TGTGCCAGCAGCTTGGTTGCGGGAGTCGGCTACGAGCAGTACTTC. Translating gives CASSLVAGVGYEQYF. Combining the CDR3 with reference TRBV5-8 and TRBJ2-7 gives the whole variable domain EAGVTQSPTHLIKTRGQQATLRCSPISGHTSVYWYQQALGLGLQFLLWYDEGEERNRGNFPPRFSGRQFPNYSSELNVNALELEDSALYLCASSLVAGVGYEQYFGPGTRLTVT.

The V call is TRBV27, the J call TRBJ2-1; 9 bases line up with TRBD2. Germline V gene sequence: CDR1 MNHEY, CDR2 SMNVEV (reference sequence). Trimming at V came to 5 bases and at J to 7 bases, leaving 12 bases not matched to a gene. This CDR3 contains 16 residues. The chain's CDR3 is CASSPGREGPDNEQFF. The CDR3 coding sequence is TGTGCCAGCAGTCCCGGGCGGGAGGGCCCGGATAATGAGCAGTTCTTC.